These 15 T cell receptor beta chains were sequenced from one sample in a study of T cell responses to AZD1222 COVID-19 vaccine (dated by TCRdb to about 2021). Library preparation was by the immunoSEQ multiplex PCR assay. TCRdb stores this immuneACCESS table with in-frame sequences only. Part of the clones is absent; in the studies checked, under half of the shortfall reflects unresolved V genes, and no reason is known for the rest. The sample records under 150,000 clones, roughly 88% of which are singletons. The ten largest clones take up around 27% of the sample. The meaning of the sample's time point label: about 28 days (+/-7) after the second vaccine dose. Specimen: peripheral blood, collected 28 days after the second AZD1222 dose. The receptor set was obtained from an adult who received the AZD1222 COVID-19 vaccine.

The V call is TRBV18, the J call TRBJ1-3; no reliable D call. Germline V gene sequence: CDR1 KGHSH, CDR2 LQKENI. The CDR3 runs 14 residues. V lost 3 bases and J lost 0, with 6 bases in between. CDR3 coding DNA: TGTGCCAGCTCACCTGGTGGCTCTGGAAACACCATATATTTT. Its translation is CASSPGGSGNTIYF.

The V call is TRBV11-2, the J call TRBJ1-2; a possible D gene is TRBD1 (6 bases). The CDR3 runs 14 residues. Trimming took 1 base from V and 3 from J, leaving 9 bases between them. Germline V gives CDR1 SGHAT, CDR2 FQNNGV. CDR3 protein: CASSLGQGYYGYTF. The CDR3 coding sequence is TGTGCCAGCAGCTTAGGGCAGGGGTACTATGGCTACACCTTC. Full variable domain (missing parts from reference TRBV11-2 and TRBJ1-2): EAGVAQSPRYKIIEKRQSVAFWCNPISGHATLYWYQQILGQGPKLLIQFQNNGVVDDSQLPKDRFSAERLKGVDSTLKIQPAKLEDSAVYLCASSLGQGYYGYTFGSGTRLTVV.

This clone was picked up a small number of times. The chain has TRBV2 and TRBJ1-1, with 8 positions matching TRBD1. This CDR3 is built from 12 residues. Germline loops: CDR1 SNHLY, CDR2 FYNNEI. Germline trimming cut 5 bases from V and 7 bases from J; bases unmatched to any gene: 3. The CDR3 loop is CASSIDRGEAFF. CDR3 bases: TGTGCCAGCAGTATTGACAGGGGTGAAGCTTTCTTT. The full variable domain, completed using reference TRBV2 and TRBJ1-1, is EPEVTQTPSHQVTQMGQEVILRCVPISNHLYFYWYRQILGQKVEFLVSFYNNEISEKSEIFDDQFSVERPDGSNFTLKIRSTKLEDSAMYFCASSIDRGEAFFGQGTRLTVV.

The J gene is TRBJ2-5, the V gene TRBV28, with 12 bases lining up with TRBD2. The CDR3 runs 15 residues. Germline values: CDR1 MDHEN, CDR2 SYDVKM. J lost 4 bases, V lost 5 bases, and 5 bases had no gene match. The CDR3 loop is CASSPLAGGAETQYF. CDR3 DNA: TGTGCCAGCAGTCCCCTAGCGGGGGGGGCAGAGACCCAGTACTTC.

Only a few counts were recorded for this clone. This chain connects TRBV20-1 to TRBJ1-1, with D unclear. Germline V lookup: CDR1 DFQATT, CDR2 SNEGSKA (reference sequence). Trimming shortened V by 3 bases and J by 3 bases, and 8 bases separated the two germline ends. This CDR3 has 12 amino acids. CDR3 coding DNA: TGCAGTGCTAGTCCATGGGACACTGAAGCTTTCTTT. Encoded protein: CSASPWDTEAFF.

The genes are TRBV7-8 and TRBJ2-7; D is unresolved. Germline values: CDR1 SGHVS, CDR2 FQNEAQ. V gave up 5 bases and J gave up 0 bases, with 17 bases separating them. The CDR3 has 16 residues. CDR3 amino acids: CASSPTNRMSSYEQYF. CDR3 DNA sequence: TGTGCCAGCAGCCCTACCAACAGAATGAGCTCCTACGAGCAGTACTTC.

The chain employs TRBV3-1 (or the pseudogene TRBV3-2) and TRBJ2-1; 10 nucleotides align to TRBD2. The CDR3 is 13 residues long. CDR1 and CDR2 from the germline V gene are LGHDT and YNNKEL (reference sequence). V was pared by 8 bases and J by 9 bases, with 7 bases of the junction left unmatched. This chain's CDR3 is CASRRAGGREQFF. CDR3 nucleotides: TGTGCCAGCCGGAGAGCGGGGGGGCGTGAGCAGTTCTTC.

The chain joins TRBV10-3 to TRBJ2-3, with D possibly being TRBD1 or TRBD2 (6 bases each). Trimming cost V 4 bases and J 1 base, with 12 bases left between them. Germline V gene lookup returns CDR1 ENHRY and CDR2 SYGVKD. CDR3 length: 15 amino acids. The CDR3 spells CAISVGGSGTDTQYF. CDR3 nucleotide sequence: TGTGCCATCAGTGTCGGGGGCTCAGGCACAGATACGCAGTATTTT.

The rearrangement joins TRBV27 to TRBJ1-6; 9 bases map to TRBD1. Germline values: CDR1 MNHEY, CDR2 SMNVEV (reference sequence). The CDR3 has 15 residues. Germline trimming cut 3 bases from V and 6 bases from J; bases unmatched to any gene: 3. The CDR3 loop is CASSFGQGSNSPLHF. CDR3 in DNA: TGTGCCAGCAGTTTTGGACAGGGGAGTAATTCACCCCTCCACTTT.

This clone was seen a single time. The chain couples TRBV24-1 to TRBJ1-1; D gene uncertain. CDR1 is KGHDR, CDR2 SFDVKD, per germline. This CDR3 is 16 amino acids long. V was pared by 2 bases and J by 1 base, with 13 bases between. CDR3 sequence (DNA): TGTGCCACCAGTGATTCAACCCGGGCCACGAACACTGAAGCTTTCTTT. Protein: CATSDSTRATNTEAFF.

This clone appeared a single time. This rearrangement joins TRBV19 to TRBJ1-1; TRBD1 matches 10 bases. The CDR3 totals 15 residues. V shed 6 bases and J 4 bases; nucleotides not matched to a gene: 8. Germline assignment: CDR1 LNHDA and CDR2 SQIVND (reference sequence). The CDR3 loop reads CASSRDRGPGTEAFF. The CDR3 region has the DNA TGTGCCAGTAGCCGTGACAGGGGGCCCGGCACTGAAGCTTTCTTT.

The chain combines TRBV15 with TRBJ1-5; TRBD1 agrees at 7 bases. Germline loops: CDR1 LNHNV, CDR2 YYDKDF (reference sequence). V dropped 5 bases and J dropped 0; count of bases not matched to a gene: 4. The CDR3 consists of 15 residues. The CDR3 DNA reads TGTGCCACCAGCGGAGGGGGCTATAGCAATCAGCCCCAGCATTTT. Encoded protein: CATSGGGYSNQPQHF.

In the case of this clone: The identical CDR3 is also encoded by other nucleotide sequences in the sample. This chain links TRBV7-8 with TRBJ2-2; D is ambiguous. The V end lost 1 base, the J end lost 6 bases, and 3 bases lay between the germline ends. CDR3 size: 12 residues. Germline V gene lookup returns CDR1 SGHVS and CDR2 FQNEAQ. The chain's CDR3 is CASSLGAGELFF. DNA for the CDR3: TGTGCCAGCAGCTTAGGAGCCGGGGAGCTGTTTTTT.

V is TRBV2 and J is TRBJ2-1; no reliable D call. CDR1 is SNHLY and CDR2 is FYNNEI in the germline V gene. The CDR3 is 12 amino acids. Trimming stripped 8 bases from V and 2 bases from J, with 7 bases between. Here the CDR3 reads CASGRAYNEQFF. The CDR3 DNA sequence: TGTGCCAGCGGCCGGGCCTACAATGAGCAGTTCTTC.

A few counts support this clone. The chain joins TRBV12-3 or TRBV12-4 to TRBJ1-1, with D perhaps TRBD1 (5 bases). V was clipped by 4 bases and J by 2 bases, with 8 bases between them. The CDR3 runs to 13 residues. CDR3 loop: CASSWDENTEAFF. CDR3 DNA sequence: TGTGCCAGCAGTTGGGACGAAAACACTGAAGCTTTCTTT.